This TCR beta chain stems from a study of cytomegalovirus exposure and HLA in healthy donors (TCRdb year 2017). General notes on the study: According to a later analysis, the 100 to 150 validation repertoires were produced on the same platform as the 666 repertoires of the first cohort. To predict cytomegalovirus infection status, the study brought together high-throughput TCR immunosequencing, statistical association of individual TCRs with disease status, and machine learning. In addition to the first cohort of around 670 subjects, a separate validation cohort of some 120 different subjects was used. The aim of the study was to test whether cataloging public T cell receptors could identify signatures of past pathogen exposure. Study-wide findings and limitations: The study gave a list of about 150 TCR beta chains associated with cytomegalovirus. Three of the identified cytomegalovirus-associated TCR beta chains were confirmed in vitro to be specific for cytomegalovirus antigens. While some public TCRs were present in many individuals, most TCR sequences turned up only very rarely across donors. A later analysis lacked HLA typing for the validation cohort, so it scored co-occurrence in that cohort across all 110 or so repertoires. In a later analysis, TCRs clustered in the first cohort were found to also tend to co-occur in the 110 or so validation repertoires, with 85% to 95% of cluster scores above 0. The classifier was reported to diagnose cytomegalovirus status with high specificity and sensitivity in both the original and validation cohorts. The authors suggested that the approach could potentially be generalized to other disease states and immunological phenotypes.

Libraries were constructed by the immunoSEQ multiplex PCR assay. The authors processed their data as follows. To diagnose cytomegalovirus status from the catalog of TCR beta chain sequences, a statistical classification framework was built. TCRdb took over this immuneACCESS table, retaining in-frame rearrangements with V and J assigned. Such tables are incomplete; in checked studies, under half of the missing clones stem from an unresolved V gene, and the remainder is unexplained. V and J calls and clone size come straight from that table; D and trimming were deduced from the DNA. The sample records approximately 220,000 clones, around nine tenths of which are singletons. The ten largest make up 2.5% to 3% of the sample. Donors formed part of the validation cohort, which comprised 120 subjects and was distinct from the first cohort of under 800 subjects. V sheds 0 bases and J sheds 4 bases, leaving 11 bases between their ends. Per the germline V gene, SGHDT is the CDR1 and YYEEEE is the CDR2. The CDR3 has 14 amino acids, counting the end cysteine and phenylalanine. Solely the CDR3 DNA is kept, with 42 bases framed from the first base.

Concerning this clone itself: This clone's antigen is unknown. No base qualities exist here, and no much larger clone lies one base off it.

Sequencing was performed on PBMCs. The TCR originated in a man aged 18 to 30 in good health and CMV-seronegative. The sequence links TRBV5-6 to TRBJ2-7; possibly the D gene is TRBD2, per 5 matching bases. The CDR3 protein is CASSLARTFYEQYF. The nucleotide sequence reads TGTGCCAGCAGCTTGGCCAGGACTTTTTACGAGCAGTACTTC.